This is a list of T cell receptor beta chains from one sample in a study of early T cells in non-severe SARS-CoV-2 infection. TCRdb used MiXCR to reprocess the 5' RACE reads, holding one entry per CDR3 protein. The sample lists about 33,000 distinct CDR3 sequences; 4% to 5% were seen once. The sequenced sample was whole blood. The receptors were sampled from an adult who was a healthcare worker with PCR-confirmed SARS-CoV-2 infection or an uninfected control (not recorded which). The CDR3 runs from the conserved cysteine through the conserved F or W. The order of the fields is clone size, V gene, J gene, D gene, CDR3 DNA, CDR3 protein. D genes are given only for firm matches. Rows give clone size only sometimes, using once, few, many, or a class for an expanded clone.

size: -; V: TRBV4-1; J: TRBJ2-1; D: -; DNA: TGCGCCAGCAACCAAGGGGTAACGGGGCTACCCCGGAATGAGCAGTTCTTC; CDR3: CASNQGVTGLPRNEQFF
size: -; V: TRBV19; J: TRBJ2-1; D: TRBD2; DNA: TGTGCCAGTAGTATAGCCAGCGGGGGGGATAATTCCTACAATGAGCAGTTCTTC; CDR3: CASSIASGGDNSYNEQFF
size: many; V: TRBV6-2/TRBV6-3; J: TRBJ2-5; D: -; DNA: TGTGCCAGCAGTTACGGGGGGGCAAACCAAGAGACCCAGTACTTC; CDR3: CASSYGGANQETQYF
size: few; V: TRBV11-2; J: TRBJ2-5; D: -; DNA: TGTGCCAGCAGCTTAGACACTAGACAAGAGACCCAGTACTTC; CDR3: CASSLDTRQETQYF
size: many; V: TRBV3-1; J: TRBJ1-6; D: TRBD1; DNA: TGTGCCAGCAGCCGGACCGGACAGGGGGCGCTTCGGAATTCACCCCTCCACTTT; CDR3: CASSRTGQGALRNSPLHF
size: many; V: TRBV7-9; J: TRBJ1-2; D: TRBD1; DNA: TGTGCCAGCAGCCCAATACGACAGGGTTCATTAAATGGCTACACCTTC; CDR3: CASSPIRQGSLNGYTF
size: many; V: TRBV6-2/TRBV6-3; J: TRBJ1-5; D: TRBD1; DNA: TGTGCCAGCGGGTTAGGGGGCGAGGCTCAGCCCCAGCATTTT; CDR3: CASGLGGEAQPQHF
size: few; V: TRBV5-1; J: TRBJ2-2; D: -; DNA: TGCGCCAGCAGCTTGGCCCCGGGTACGAACACCGGGGAGCTGTTTTTT; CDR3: CASSLAPGTNTGELFF
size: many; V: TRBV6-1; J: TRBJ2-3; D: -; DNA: TGTGCCAGCCACCGGACGGGGGGCGGGTTTGGCACAGATACGCAGTATTTT; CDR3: CASHRTGGGFGTDTQYF
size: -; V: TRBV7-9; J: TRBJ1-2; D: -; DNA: TGTGCCAGCAGCCCGTCTTCTAACTATGGCTACACCTTC; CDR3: CASSPSSNYGYTF
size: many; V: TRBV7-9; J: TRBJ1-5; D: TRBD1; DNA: TGTGCCAGCAGCTTAGAAACAGGGGGCGAGGAAAATCAGCCCCAGCATTTT; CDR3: CASSLETGGEENQPQHF
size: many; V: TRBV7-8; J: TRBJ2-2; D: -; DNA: TGTGCCAGCCGGGGACTTTCGGGCACCGGGGAGCTGTTTTTT; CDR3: CASRGLSGTGELFF
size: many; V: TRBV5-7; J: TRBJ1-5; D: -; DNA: TGTGCCAGCAGCTTTATAGGGGCAAATCAGCCCCAGCATTTT; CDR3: CASSFIGANQPQHF
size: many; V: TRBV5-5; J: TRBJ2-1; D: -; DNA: TGTGCCAGCAGCCCCGACCTTGATGAGCAGTTCTTC; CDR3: CASSPDLDEQFF
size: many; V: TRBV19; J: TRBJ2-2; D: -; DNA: TGTGCCAGTAGTATGGTGGTTGGCGGAAGCACCGGGGAGCTGTTTTTT; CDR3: CASSMVVGGSTGELFF
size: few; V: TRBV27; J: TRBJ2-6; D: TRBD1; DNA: TGTGCCAGCAGCTCAACAGGGGCGGGGGCCAACGTCCTGACTTTC; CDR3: CASSSTGAGANVLTF
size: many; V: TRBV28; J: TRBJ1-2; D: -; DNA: TGTGCCAGCAGTTTAACCCTCTATGGCTACACCTTC; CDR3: CASSLTLYGYTF
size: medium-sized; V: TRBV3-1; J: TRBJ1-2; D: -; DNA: TGTGCCAGCAGCCAAGGGGGGCTCGTTGGCTACACCTTC; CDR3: CASSQGGLVGYTF
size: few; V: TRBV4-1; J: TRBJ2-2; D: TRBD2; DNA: TGCGCCAGCAGCCAACTTGTCAGGAGCGGGGGTACCGGGGAGCTGTTTTTT; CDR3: CASSQLVRSGGTGELFF
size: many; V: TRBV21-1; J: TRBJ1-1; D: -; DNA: TGTGCCAGCAGCACAGAGACAGGACTGAACACTGAAGCTTTCTTT; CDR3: CASSTETGLNTEAFF
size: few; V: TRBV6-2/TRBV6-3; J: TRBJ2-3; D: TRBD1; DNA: TGTGCCAGCAGACCTCCTTACCTAGGACAGGGGACAGATACGCAGTATTTT; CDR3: CASRPPYLGQGTDTQYF
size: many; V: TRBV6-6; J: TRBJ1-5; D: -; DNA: TGTGCCAGCAGTTACCGAACCTTTGACAGTTATCAGCCCCAGCATTTT; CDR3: CASSYRTFDSYQPQHF
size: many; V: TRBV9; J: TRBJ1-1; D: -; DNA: TGTGCCAGCAGCGTTACGGGGAACACTGAAGCTTTCTTT; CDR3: CASSVTGNTEAFF
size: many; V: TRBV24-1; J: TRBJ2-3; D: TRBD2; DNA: TGTGCCACCAGTGATCCGGGACTAGCGGGGCAATTTCGCACAGATACGCAGTATTTT; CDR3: CATSDPGLAGQFRTDTQYF
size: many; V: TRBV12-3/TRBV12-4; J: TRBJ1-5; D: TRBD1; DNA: TGTGCCAGCAGTTCCGGACAGGGTTCCAATCAGCCCCAGCATTTT; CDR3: CASSSGQGSNQPQHF
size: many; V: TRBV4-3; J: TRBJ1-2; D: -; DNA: TGCGCCAGCAGCCGAGGTCTGGGGTATGGCTACACCTTC; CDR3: CASSRGLGYGYTF
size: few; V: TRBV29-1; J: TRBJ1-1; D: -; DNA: TGCAGCGTTGAAGGGGGTACTCTGAACACTGAAGCTTTCTTT; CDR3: CSVEGGTLNTEAFF